This T cell receptor beta chain emerged from a study of blood T cells in healthy people across ages. The CDR3 contains 15 residues. Germline assignment: CDR1 ENHRY and CDR2 SYGVKD. V lost 5 bases to trimming and J lost 4 bases, with 17 bases between them. Extractions gave at least 5 micrograms of total RNA per sample. Findings and caveats of the study: Unsorted PBMC input precluded a conclusive naive versus antigen-experienced comparison.

Next came a second PCR, run for about 6 to 11 cycles, which used a sample-barcoded 5' primer along with a J-beta primer mix. From the 5' RACE reads, TCRdb called clonotypes with MiXCR, one entry per CDR3 protein. Of 600,000 to 900,000 distinct CDR3 sequences listed, under 30% are singletons. This clonotype showed up many times. Antigen: not known. These data also formed part of another study, on T cells of mothers and their children.

The sequence was obtained from a boy aged 5-17 years in good health. The chain couples TRBV10-3 to TRBJ2-5; tentatively, D is TRBD2 (5 bases). Sequenced input: blood. The CDR3 reads CAISSRFGVGETQYF. In DNA, the CDR3 is TGTGCCATCAGTTCCCGTTTCGGGGTGGGAGAGACCCAGTACTTC.